This TCR beta chain was captured by sequencing in a study of technical replicates of blood from several donors. Germline assignment: CDR1 LNHNV and CDR2 YYDKDF (reference sequence). CDR3 length equals 16 residues. With V trimmed by 4 bases and J by 6 bases, 4 bases remained unmatched. Sequencing was performed with immunoSEQ multiplex PCR; in TCRdb, only in-frame clones are kept and a portion is missing. The sample contains 95,000 to 100,000 clones, 96% of which appear only once. The sequencing input was T cells isolated from PBMCs. The TCR was taken from a human donor in good health. V gene TRBV15 combines with J gene TRBJ2-1; 15 positions match TRBD2. The CDR3 bases are TGTGCCACCAGCACCGGGACTAGCGGGGGGCGCAATGAGCAGTTCTTC. Protein product: CATSTGTSGGRNEQFF.